Following are 12 T cell receptor beta chains from one sample sequenced in a study of OX40 agonist ivuxolimab in advanced cancers. Sequenced by immunoSEQ multiplex PCR; TCRdb stores in-frame clones only, minus some. The sample lists tens of thousands of clones; around nine tenths were seen once. The sequenced sample was CD4+ or CD8+ T cells sorted from blood, obtained in a trial of the OX40 agonist ivuxolimab. Receptor source: an adult with an advanced solid tumor such as melanoma, head and neck, liver or kidney cancer.

J is TRBJ1-2 and V is TRBV18; D is uncertain. Trimming removed 3 bases at V and 6 bases at J, with 11 bases between. The CDR3 totals 13 residues. Germline V gene sequence: CDR1 KGHSH, CDR2 LQKENI. The CDR3 nucleotides are TGTGCCAGCTCACCGCGAAGGGAGGATGGCTACACCTTC. Translated: CASSPRREDGYTF.

This clone was counted between two and nine times. The J gene is TRBJ2-7, the V gene TRBV6-6, with 9 bases fitting TRBD1. J was trimmed by 3 bases and V by 8 bases; bases with no gene match: 5. The CDR3 runs 13 residues. The germline V gene encodes CDR1 MNHNY and CDR2 SVGAGI (reference sequence). The CDR3 nucleotides read TGTGCCAGCGGGGGACAGGGATTCTACGAGCAGTACTTC. Amino acid sequence: CASGGQGFYEQYF.

This clone came up once. The chain carries TRBV30 and TRBJ1-2; the D gene is possibly TRBD1 (5 bases). The CDR3 loop spans 16 amino acids. Trimming removed 2 bases from V and 3 bases from J, with 19 bases in between. In germline, CDR1 is GTSNPN, CDR2 SVGIG (reference sequence). DNA of the CDR3: TGTGCCTGGAGTTTACCCCGGGGGAGGGAGTACTATGGCTACACCTTC. It specifies CAWSLPRGREYYGYTF.

This chain joins TRBV9 and TRBJ2-3, with D uncertain. The CDR3 covers 12 residues. The germline CDR1 and CDR2 sequences are SGDLS and YYNGEE. The V and J ends lost 0 bases and 4 bases respectively, with 3 bases between them. This chain's CDR3 is CASSVEADTQYF. The CDR3 nucleotides read TGTGCCAGCAGCGTAGAAGCAGATACGCAGTATTTT.

The rearrangement links TRBV2 to TRBJ1-1; TRBD1 matches 8 bases. The CDR3 consists of 16 residues. Unmatched junction bases numbered 8, after V lost 5 bases and J lost 0 bases. The germline V gene has CDR1 SNHLY and CDR2 FYNNEI. CDR3 nucleotides: TGTGCCAGCAGTACCCAAGGACAGGGATTGAACACTGAAGCTTTCTTT. This codes for CASSTQGQGLNTEAFF.

The chain uses TRBV5-4 and TRBJ2-7; perhaps D is TRBD1 or TRBD2 (5 bases each). Trimming removed 0 bases at V and 5 bases at J, with 9 bases between. The V gene's germline CDR1 is SGHNT and CDR2 YYREEE (reference sequence). The CDR3 contains 13 residues. The CDR3, as DNA: TGTGCCAGCAGCTTGGAGTGGGGGAACGAGCAGTACTTC. This gives the protein CASSLEWGNEQYF. The full variable domain, with the rest looked up from reference TRBV5-4 and TRBJ2-7, is ETGVTQSPTHLIKTRGQQVTLRCSSQSGHNTVSWYQQALGQGPQFIFQYYREEENGRGNFPPRFSGLQFPNYSSELNVNALELDDSALYLCASSLEWGNEQYFGPGTRLTVT.

This clone has only one observation. This rearrangement joins TRBV5-1 to TRBJ2-7; D is unclear. The germline V gene encodes CDR1 SGHRS and CDR2 YFSETQ. The germline V and J ends were trimmed by 1 base and 0 bases, with 5 bases remaining between them. CDR3 size: 13 residues. CDR3 DNA: TGCGCCAGCAGCTTGCGTCCCTCCTACGAGCAGTACTTC. Protein sequence: CASSLRPSYEQYF.

The chain joins TRBV5-4 to TRBJ2-1; unclear D gene. There are 14 residues in the CDR3. Germline values: CDR1 SGHNT, CDR2 YYREEE (reference sequence). Trimming stripped 2 bases from V and 1 base from J, with 7 bases between. CDR3 in DNA: TGTGCCAGCAGCTTCCCGGAATCCTACAATGAGCAGTTCTTC. Residues: CASSFPESYNEQFF.

V and J are TRBV27 and TRBJ2-7; D may be TRBD1 or TRBD2 (5 bases each). CDR3 length equals 15 residues. From germline, CDR1 is MNHEY and CDR2 SMNVEV (reference sequence). V lost 1 base and J lost 0, with 10 bases in between. This CDR3 reads CASSLYAGSSYEQYF. CDR3 nucleotides: TGTGCCAGCAGTTTATATGCAGGGAGCTCCTACGAGCAGTACTTC.

A note on this clone: At one boundary the junction diverges from the germline segment, which might be a read error. The genes are TRBV7-7 and TRBJ2-2; TRBD2 is a possible D gene (5 bases). The CDR3 is 17 residues long. Germline assignment: CDR1 SSHAT and CDR2 FNYEAQ (reference sequence). The CDR3 here is CASSLREVGVGTGELFF. The CDR3 DNA reads TGTGCTAGCAGCCTACGTGAGGTGGGAGTCGGCACCGGGGAGCTGTTTTTT.

This clone came up a few times. The chain carries TRBV30 and TRBJ1-3; D is unclear. This CDR3 is built from 12 residues. Trimming cost V 6 bases and J 1 base, with 7 bases left between them. Germline loops: CDR1 GTSNPN, CDR2 SVGIG (reference sequence). CDR3 bases: TGTGCCTGTGGTAAATCTGGAAACACCATATATTTT. Translated, it gives CACGKSGNTIYF.

This clone was detected once. V usage is TRBV2 and J usage is TRBJ1-1; 12 bases fit TRBD1. This CDR3 contains 17 residues. Germline CDR1 SNHLY, CDR2 FYNNEI. V lost 6 bases and J lost 4; bases outside the gene matches: 12. The CDR3 DNA sequence: TGTGCCAGCAGGGGACAGGGGGCGCCAGGCCTGAGCACTGAAGCTTTCTTT. Translated: CASRGQGAPGLSTEAFF.